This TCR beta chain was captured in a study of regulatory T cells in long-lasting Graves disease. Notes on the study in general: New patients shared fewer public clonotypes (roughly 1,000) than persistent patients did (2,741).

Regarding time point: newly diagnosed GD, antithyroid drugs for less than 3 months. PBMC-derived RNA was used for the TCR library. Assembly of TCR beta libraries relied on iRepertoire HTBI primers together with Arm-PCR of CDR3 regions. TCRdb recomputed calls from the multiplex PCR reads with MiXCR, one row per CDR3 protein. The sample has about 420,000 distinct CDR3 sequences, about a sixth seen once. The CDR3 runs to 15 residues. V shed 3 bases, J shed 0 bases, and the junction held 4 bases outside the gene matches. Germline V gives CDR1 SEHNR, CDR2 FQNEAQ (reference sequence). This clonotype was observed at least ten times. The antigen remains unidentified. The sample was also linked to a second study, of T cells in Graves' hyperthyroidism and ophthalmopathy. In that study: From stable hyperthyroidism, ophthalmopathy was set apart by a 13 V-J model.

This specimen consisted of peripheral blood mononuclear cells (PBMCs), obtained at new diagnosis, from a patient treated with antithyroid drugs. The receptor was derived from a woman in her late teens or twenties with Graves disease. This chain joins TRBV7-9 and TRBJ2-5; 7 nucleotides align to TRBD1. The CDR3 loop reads CASSLDRRNQETQYF. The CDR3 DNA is TGTGCCAGCAGCTTGGACAGGAGAAACCAAGAGACCCAGTACTTC.